The following is a TCR beta chain sequence with its context. In TCRdb, the 5' RACE reads were re-called with MiXCR into one record per CDR3 protein. In the table there are a few hundred thousand distinct CDR3 sequences, 8% to 9% of which are singletons. Trimming at V came to 1 base and at J to 2 bases, leaving 8 bases not matched to a gene. CDR3 length equals 19 residues. Looked up from germline, CDR1 is SGHAT and CDR2 is FQDESV (reference sequence). The sample belongs to a study of identical twins. A further study also used this sample, focusing on yellow fever vaccine responses in identical twins.

V and J are TRBV11-1 and TRBJ2-4; TRBD2 aligns across 13 bases. The receptor was derived from a woman aged 18-29 years in good health. The sample consisted of memory (CD45RO+) T cells sorted from blood. The CDR3 coding sequence is TGTGCCAGCAGCTTAGGAGAACTAGCGGGGGGGGGAACCAAAAACATTCAGTACTTC. It specifies CASSLGELAGGGTKNIQYF.